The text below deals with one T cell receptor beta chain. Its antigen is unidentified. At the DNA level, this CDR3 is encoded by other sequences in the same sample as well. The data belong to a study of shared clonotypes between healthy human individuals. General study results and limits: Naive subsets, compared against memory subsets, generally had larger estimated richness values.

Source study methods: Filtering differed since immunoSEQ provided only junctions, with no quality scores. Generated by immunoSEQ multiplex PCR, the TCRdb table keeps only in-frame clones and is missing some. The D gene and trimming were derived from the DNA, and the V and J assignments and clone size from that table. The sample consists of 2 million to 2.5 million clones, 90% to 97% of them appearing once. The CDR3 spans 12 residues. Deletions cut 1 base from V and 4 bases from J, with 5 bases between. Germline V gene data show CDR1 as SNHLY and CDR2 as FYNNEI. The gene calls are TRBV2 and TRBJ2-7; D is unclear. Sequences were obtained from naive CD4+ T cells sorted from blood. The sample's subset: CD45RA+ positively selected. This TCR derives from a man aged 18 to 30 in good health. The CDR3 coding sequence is TGTGCCAGCAGTGAAGAACGATACGAGCAGTACTTC. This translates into CASSEERYEQYF.